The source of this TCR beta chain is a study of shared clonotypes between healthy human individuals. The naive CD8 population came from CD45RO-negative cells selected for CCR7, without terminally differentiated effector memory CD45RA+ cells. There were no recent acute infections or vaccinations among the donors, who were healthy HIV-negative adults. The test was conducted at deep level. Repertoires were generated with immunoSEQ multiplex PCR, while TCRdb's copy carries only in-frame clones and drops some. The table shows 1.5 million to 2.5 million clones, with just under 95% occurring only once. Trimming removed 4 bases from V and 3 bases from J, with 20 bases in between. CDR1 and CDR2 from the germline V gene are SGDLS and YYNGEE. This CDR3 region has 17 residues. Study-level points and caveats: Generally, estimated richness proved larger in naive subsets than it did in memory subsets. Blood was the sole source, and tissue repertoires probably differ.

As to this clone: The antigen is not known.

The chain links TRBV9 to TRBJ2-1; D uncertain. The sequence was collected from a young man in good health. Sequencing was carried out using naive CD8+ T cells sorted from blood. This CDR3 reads CASSSHSEPTYYNEQFF. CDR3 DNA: TGTGCCAGCAGCTCCCACAGCGAACCTACTTACTACAATGAGCAGTTCTTC.